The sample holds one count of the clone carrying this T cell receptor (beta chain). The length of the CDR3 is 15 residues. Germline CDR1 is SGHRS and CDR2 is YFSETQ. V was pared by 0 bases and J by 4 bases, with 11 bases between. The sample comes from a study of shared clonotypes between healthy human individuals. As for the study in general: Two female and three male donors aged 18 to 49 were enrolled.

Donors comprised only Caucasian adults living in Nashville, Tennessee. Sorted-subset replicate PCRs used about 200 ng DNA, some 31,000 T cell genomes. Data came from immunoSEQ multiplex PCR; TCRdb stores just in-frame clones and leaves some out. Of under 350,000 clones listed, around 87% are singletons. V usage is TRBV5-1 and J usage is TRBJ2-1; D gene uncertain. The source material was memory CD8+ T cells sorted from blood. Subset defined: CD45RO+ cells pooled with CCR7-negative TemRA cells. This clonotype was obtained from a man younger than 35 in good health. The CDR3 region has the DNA TGCGCCAGCAGCTTGGTCCCGCCTCTATACAATGAGCAGTTCTTC. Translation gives CASSLVPPLYNEQFF. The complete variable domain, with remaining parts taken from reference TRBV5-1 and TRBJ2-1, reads KAGVTQTPRYLIKTRGQQVTLSCSPISGHRSVSWYQQTPGQGLQFLFEYFSETQRNKGNFPGRFSGRQFSNSRSEMNVSTLELGDSALYLCASSLVPPLYNEQFFGPGTRLTVL.